This T cell receptor (beta chain) was identified in a study of blood T cell repertoires in COVID-19. Across the whole study: COVID-19 samples, acute and convalescent, were from the United States, Italy and Spain. In each case, the material was cDNA or gDNA derived from T cells, B-cell-depleted T cells, or PBMCs.

Authors' data handling: By means of reference gene primer amplification, nucleated cell counts were estimated. Profiling relied on immunoSEQ multiplex PCR, and the TCRdb table lists in-frame clones only, not all of them. That table supplies the V and J calls and clone size; D and trimming were determined from the DNA. The sample has approximately 360,000 clones; roughly 90% are singletons. CDR3 length: 16 amino acids. Sequencing was done on a sample of peripheral blood. J is TRBJ1-2 and V is TRBV21-1. TRBV21-1 is labeled a pseudogene. The clonotype was recovered from a man aged 40-50 years with acute or convalescent COVID-19. The CDR3: CASTGLAETELDGYTF. DNA of the CDR3: TGTGCCAGCACGGGACTTGCGGAGACAGAGTTAGATGGCTACACCTTC.